One and the same sample provided the 23 T cell receptor beta chains below, sequenced in a study of CD8 T cells in Susac syndrome. An amount of RNA that ranged from roughly 0.5 to 1 ug was reverse transcribed with random hexamers. TCRdb re-called the immunoSEQ multiplex PCR reads with MiXCR, one entry per CDR3 protein. The data hold about 200,000 distinct CDR3 sequences, with roughly nine tenths observed a single time. Sequencing was carried out using CD4+ T cells from PBMCs. Receptors were obtained from a human donor with Susac syndrome.

V gene TRBV2 combines with J gene TRBJ1-1; D gene ambiguous. CDR1 is SNHLY, CDR2 FYNNEI, per germline. This CDR3 has 13 residues. Trimming pared 7 bases from V and 0 bases from J, leaving 9 bases between. CDR3 coding DNA: TGTGCCAGCAATAAGGGATTGAACACTGAAGCTTTCTTT. It translates to CASNKGLNTEAFF.

The chain has TRBV7-3 and TRBJ2-5; 12 bases match TRBD2. The germline V gene has CDR1 SGHTA and CDR2 FQGTGA. This CDR3 contains 15 residues. V was pared by 2 bases and J by 4 bases, with 2 bases of the junction left unmatched. The CDR3 sequence: CASSLGLAGRETQYF. CDR3 in DNA: TGTGCCAGCAGCTTAGGACTAGCGGGAAGAGAGACCCAGTACTTC.

The chain couples TRBV20-1 to TRBJ2-5; D might be TRBD1 or TRBD2, each matching 6 bases. Germline V gene lookup returns CDR1 DFQATT and CDR2 SNEGSKA (reference sequence). The CDR3 contains 16 residues. V dropped 2 bases and J dropped 4 bases, with 20 bases sitting between them. The CDR3 bases are TGCAGTGCTAGATCCCTCCGGGGGCAAGAGATAGAGACCCAGTACTTC. It is translated as CSARSLRGQEIETQYF.

This chain joins TRBV2 and TRBJ2-7; D unresolved. The germline gives CDR1 SNHLY, CDR2 FYNNEI. This CDR3 region has 15 residues. Trimming shortened V by 1 base and J by 0 bases, and 10 bases separated the two germline ends. CDR3 residues: CASSEVPQSSYEQYF. The CDR3 DNA reads TGTGCCAGCAGTGAAGTCCCTCAGAGCTCCTACGAGCAGTACTTC.

The genes are TRBV14 and TRBJ1-1, with unresolved D. Germline values: CDR1 SGHDN, CDR2 FVKESK. This CDR3 spans 15 amino acids. Trimming left V 1 base short and J 2 bases short, with 11 bases between. CDR3 amino acids: CASSQVGHRNTEAFF. The CDR3 region has the DNA TGTGCCAGCAGCCAAGTAGGTCATCGTAACACTGAAGCTTTCTTT.

The gene calls are TRBV6-2 or TRBV6-3 and TRBJ2-7; tentatively, D is TRBD1 (6 bases). Looked up from germline, CDR1 is MNHEY and CDR2 is SVGEGT. CDR3 length: 15 amino acids. V was pared by 6 bases and J by 4 bases, with 19 bases between. The CDR3 loop reads CASRTTGSLIYEQYF. The DNA for the CDR3 is TGTGCCAGCAGAACCACAGGGAGCTTAATATACGAGCAGTACTTC.

V is TRBV27 and J is TRBJ2-1; D might be TRBD1 (6 bases). The CDR3 runs to 14 residues. Trimming cost V 5 bases and J 5 bases, with 13 bases left between them. Germline V lookup: CDR1 MNHEY, CDR2 SMNVEV (reference sequence). For the CDR3, the DNA is TGTGCCAGCAGTCTAGGACAGATCCACAATGAGCAGTTCTTC. Translation: CASSLGQIHNEQFF.

The CDR3 nucleotides read TGTGCCAGTAGTATTGCGGGAGGGAGCTCCTACAATGAGCAGTTCTTC. Its protein product is CASSIAGGSSYNEQFF. The chain combines TRBV19 with TRBJ2-1, with TRBD2 identical over 9 bases. V gave up 3 bases and J gave up 0 bases; unmatched junction bases: 3. CDR1 and CDR2 from the germline V gene are LNHDA and SQIVND (reference sequence). The CDR3 loop spans 16 amino acids.

The genes are TRBV6-1 and TRBJ2-5; D unclear. The V gene's germline CDR1 is MNHNS and CDR2 SASEGT. Trimming pared 1 base from V and 3 bases from J, leaving 9 bases between. The CDR3 extends over 14 amino acids. The CDR3 DNA follows: TGTGCCAGCAGTGAAGTGGGGATGGAAGAGACCCAGTACTTC. It specifies CASSEVGMEETQYF.

This clonotype appeared a single time. The chain is built from TRBV9 and TRBJ2-1; TRBD2 agrees at 10 bases. In germline, CDR1 is SGDLS, CDR2 YYNGEE. The CDR3 is 15 amino acids. The V segment lost 3 bases and the J segment 8 bases; nucleotides outside the gene matches: 8. This chain's CDR3 is CASSGSGRMGDEQFF. In nucleotides, the CDR3 is TGTGCCAGCAGCGGTAGCGGGAGGATGGGCGATGAGCAGTTCTTC.

The rearrangement joins TRBV12-3 or TRBV12-4 to TRBJ2-7; possible D gene TRBD1, 6 bases. This CDR3 has 14 amino acids. V shed 6 bases and J shed 3 bases, with 15 bases lying between them. This CDR3 reads CASRPDSSLYEQYF. The CDR3 DNA reads TGTGCCAGCAGGCCGGACAGTTCTCTCTACGAGCAGTACTTC.

CDR3 nucleotide sequence: TGTGCCAGCAGTTCCCGACTAGCCGGCGGCACAGATACGCAGTATTTT. This gives the protein CASSSRLAGGTDTQYF. The chain uses TRBV7-9 and TRBJ2-3; 7 nucleotides align to TRBD2. Germline CDR1 reads SEHNR; CDR2 reads FQNEAQ (reference sequence). This CDR3 contains 16 residues. Trimming at V came to 6 bases and at J to 1 base, leaving 10 bases not matched to a gene.

The CDR3 sequence is CSVAPSVDRQETQYF. The CDR3, as DNA: TGCAGCGTCGCCCCAAGCGTCGACAGGCAAGAGACCCAGTACTTC. V usage is TRBV29-1 and J usage is TRBJ2-5; maybe TRBD1 (6 bases). The CDR3 covers 15 residues. Germline CDR1 SQVTM, CDR2 ANQGSEA. The germline V and J ends were trimmed by 6 bases and 2 bases, with 19 bases remaining between them.

The V and J genes are TRBV7-2 and TRBJ2-1; the D gene is possibly TRBD2 (6 bases). Germline V gives CDR1 SGHTA, CDR2 FQGNSA. V dropped 3 bases and J dropped 4 bases, with 13 bases sitting between them. CDR3 length equals 15 residues. This CDR3 reads CASSFVGLRYNEQFF. DNA for the CDR3: TGTGCCAGCAGCTTTGTCGGACTACGTTACAATGAGCAGTTCTTC.

The V and J genes are TRBV5-5 and TRBJ2-3; a weak D match, TRBD2 (6 bases). V was pared by 2 bases and J by 4 bases, with 23 bases between. The germline gives CDR1 SGHKS, CDR2 YYEKEE (reference sequence). CDR3 length: 18 residues. CDR3 DNA: TGTGCCAGCAGCTTATCAATACCGGGACTCTTCGGCCCAGATACGCAGTATTTT. Protein product: CASSLSIPGLFGPDTQYF.

The rearrangement joins TRBV2 to TRBJ1-4; unclear D gene. The germline gives CDR1 SNHLY, CDR2 FYNNEI. Trimming stripped 6 bases from V and 4 bases from J, with 6 bases between. The CDR3 is 12 amino acids. CDR3 sequence (DNA): TGTGCCAGCAGGTCGGGTAATGAAAAACTGTTTTTT. Amino acid sequence: CASRSGNEKLFF. Combining the CDR3 with reference TRBV2 and TRBJ1-4 gives the whole variable domain EPEVTQTPSHQVTQMGQEVILRCVPISNHLYFYWYRQILGQKVEFLVSFYNNEISEKSEIFDDQFSVERPDGSNFTLKIRSTKLEDSAMYFCASRSGNEKLFFGSGTQLSVL.

This chain links TRBV27 with TRBJ2-7, with 9 bases lining up with TRBD1. After removal of 4 bases from V and 0 bases from J, the junction contained 4 bases not matched to a gene. The CDR3 runs to 15 residues. From germline, CDR1 is MNHEY and CDR2 SMNVEV (reference sequence). This chain's CDR3 is CASSSGQGSSYEQYF. The CDR3 DNA reads as TGTGCCAGCAGTTCTGGACAGGGGAGCTCCTACGAGCAGTACTTC.

This chain joins TRBV7-8 and TRBJ2-1; D is uncertain. The ends were cut back, 4 bases at V and 6 bases at J, with 10 bases in the middle. The CDR3 is made up of 13 amino acids. Germline assignment: CDR1 SGHVS and CDR2 FQNEAQ. Here the CDR3 DNA reads TGTGCCAGCAGCTCGCGACAAATCAATGAGCAGTTCTTC. Amino acids: CASSSRQINEQFF.

This sequence joins TRBV19 and TRBJ2-2; possible D gene TRBD1, 5 bases. Germline assignment: CDR1 LNHDA and CDR2 SQIVND (reference sequence). Trimming left V 3 bases short and J 4 bases short, with 12 bases between. This CDR3 is 15 amino acids long. As DNA, the CDR3 is TGTGCCAGTAGTATCGAGACAGAAACCACCGGGGAGCTGTTTTTT. This sequence encodes CASSIETETTGELFF.

The rearrangement links TRBV4-2 to TRBJ2-3; 9 nucleotides line up with TRBD2. The J segment lost 5 bases and the V segment lost 0 bases, leaving 3 bases of the junction unmatched. Germline assignment: CDR1 LGHNA and CDR2 YNFKEQ. The CDR3 sequence is 15 residues long. Written as DNA, the CDR3 is TGTGCCAGCAGCCAAGAAGGAGCGGGAGGAGATACGCAGTATTTT. Encoded protein: CASSQEGAGGDTQYF.

This chain connects TRBV12-3 or TRBV12-4 to TRBJ1-1; the D gene is possibly TRBD1 (5 bases). The germline V and J ends were trimmed by 5 bases and 0 bases, with 13 bases remaining between them. The CDR3 totals 15 residues. CDR3 sequence reads: CASSRQMGMNTEAFF. CDR3 DNA sequence: TGTGCCAGCAGTCGACAGATGGGAATGAACACTGAAGCTTTCTTT.

This sequence joins TRBV7-9 and TRBJ1-5, with no clear D. Germline CDR1 is SEHNR and CDR2 is FQNEAQ (reference sequence). This CDR3 has 14 amino acids. The V end was cut by 8 bases, the J end by 1 base, with 12 bases between. The CDR3 region has the DNA TGTGCCAGCGGTAAGGGTGTGAGCAATCAGCCCCAGCATTTT. This sequence encodes CASGKGVSNQPQHF.

The chain has TRBV9 and TRBJ2-5, with unresolved D. V was clipped by 4 bases and J by 0 bases, with 16 bases between them. The germline CDR1 and CDR2 sequences are SGDLS and YYNGEE. This CDR3 is built from 16 residues. The CDR3 nucleotides are TGTGCCAGCAGCTCCGGAGTCCTGGAAGACCAAGAGACCCAGTACTTC. Protein product: CASSSGVLEDQETQYF.